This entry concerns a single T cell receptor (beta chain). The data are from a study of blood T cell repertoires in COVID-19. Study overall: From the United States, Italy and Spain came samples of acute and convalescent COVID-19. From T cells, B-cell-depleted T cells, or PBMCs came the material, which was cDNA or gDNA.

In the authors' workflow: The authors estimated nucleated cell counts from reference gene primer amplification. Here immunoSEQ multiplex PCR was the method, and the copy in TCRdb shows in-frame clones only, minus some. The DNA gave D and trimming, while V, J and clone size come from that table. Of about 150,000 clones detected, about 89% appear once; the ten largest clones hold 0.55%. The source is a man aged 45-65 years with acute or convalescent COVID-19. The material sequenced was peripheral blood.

The chain's CDR3 is CASGETGDTGELFF. As DNA, the CDR3 is TGCGCCAGCGGCGAGACAGGGGACACCGGGGAGCTGTTTTTT. The V call is TRBV10-1, the J call TRBJ2-2; 8 bases are shared with TRBD1. Germline V gene sequence: CDR1 WNHNN, CDR2 SYGVQD (reference sequence). Trimming took 8 bases from V and 3 from J; bases not matched to a gene: 5. The length of the CDR3 is 14 residues.